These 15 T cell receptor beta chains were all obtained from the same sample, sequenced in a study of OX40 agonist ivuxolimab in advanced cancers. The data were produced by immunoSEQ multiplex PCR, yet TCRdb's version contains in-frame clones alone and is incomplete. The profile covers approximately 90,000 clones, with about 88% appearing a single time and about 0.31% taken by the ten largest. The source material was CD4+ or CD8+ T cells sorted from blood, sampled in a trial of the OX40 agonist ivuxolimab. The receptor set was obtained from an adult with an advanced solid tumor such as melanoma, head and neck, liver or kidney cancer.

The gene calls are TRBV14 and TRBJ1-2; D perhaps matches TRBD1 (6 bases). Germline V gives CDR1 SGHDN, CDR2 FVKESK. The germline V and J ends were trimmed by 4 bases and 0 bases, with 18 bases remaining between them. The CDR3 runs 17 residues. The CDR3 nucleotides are TGTGCCAGCAGCCGACAGGAGACAGGAGTCGCTAACTATGGCTACACCTTC. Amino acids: CASSRQETGVANYGYTF.

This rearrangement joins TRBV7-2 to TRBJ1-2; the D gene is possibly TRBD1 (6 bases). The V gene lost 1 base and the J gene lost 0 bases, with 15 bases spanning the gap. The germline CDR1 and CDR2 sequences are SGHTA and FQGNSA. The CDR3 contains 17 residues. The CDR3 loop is CASSLVPKGGANYGYTF. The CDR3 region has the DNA TGTGCCAGCAGCTTAGTCCCTAAAGGGGGGGCTAACTATGGCTACACCTTC.

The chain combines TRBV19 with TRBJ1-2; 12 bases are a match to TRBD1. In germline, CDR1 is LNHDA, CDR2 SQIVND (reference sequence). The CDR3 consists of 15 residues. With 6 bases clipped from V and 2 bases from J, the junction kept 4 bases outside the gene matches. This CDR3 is CASSRGQGANYGYTF. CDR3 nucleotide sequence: TGTGCCAGTAGCCGGGGACAGGGGGCAAACTATGGCTACACCTTC.

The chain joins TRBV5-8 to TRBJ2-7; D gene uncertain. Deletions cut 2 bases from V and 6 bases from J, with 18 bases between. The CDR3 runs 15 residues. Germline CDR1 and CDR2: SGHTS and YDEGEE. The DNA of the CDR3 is TGTGCCAGCAGCTTACTCCGCCCACTCAATCGCGAGCAGTACTTC. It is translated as CASSLLRPLNREQYF. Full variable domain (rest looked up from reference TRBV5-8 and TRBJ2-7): EAGVTQSPTHLIKTRGQQATLRCSPISGHTSVYWYQQALGLGLQFLLWYDEGEERNRGNFPPRFSGRQFPNYSSELNVNALELEDSALYLCASSLLRPLNREQYFGPGTRLTVT.

CDR3 sequence (DNA): TGTGCCAGCAGCTTGAATCCGACAGGGGGCCCCTACGAGCAGTACTTC. Translation gives CASSLNPTGGPYEQYF. This chain joins TRBV11-2 and TRBJ2-7; 10 nucleotides line up with TRBD1. J gave up 2 bases and V 3 bases, and 7 bases lay outside the gene matches. CDR3 length: 16 amino acids. The germline CDR1 and CDR2 sequences are SGHAT and FQNNGV.

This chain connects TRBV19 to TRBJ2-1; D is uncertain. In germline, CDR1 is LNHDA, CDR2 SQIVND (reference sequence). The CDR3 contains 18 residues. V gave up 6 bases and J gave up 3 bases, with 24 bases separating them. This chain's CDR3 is CASSKNGIRSSLYNEQFF. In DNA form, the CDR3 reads TGTGCCAGTAGCAAGAATGGCATCCGATCCTCACTCTACAATGAGCAGTTCTTC.

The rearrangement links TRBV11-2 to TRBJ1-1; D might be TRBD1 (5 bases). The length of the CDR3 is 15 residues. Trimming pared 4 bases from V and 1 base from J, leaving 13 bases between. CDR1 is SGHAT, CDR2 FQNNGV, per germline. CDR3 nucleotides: TGTGCCAGCAGCTCAGCAGGGTGGGGGAACACTGAAGCTTTCTTT. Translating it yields CASSSAGWGNTEAFF.

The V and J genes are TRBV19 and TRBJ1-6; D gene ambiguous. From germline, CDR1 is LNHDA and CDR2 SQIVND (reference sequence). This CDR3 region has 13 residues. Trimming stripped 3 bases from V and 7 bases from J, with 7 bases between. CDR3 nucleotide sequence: TGTGCCAGTAGTATTCCTCTGAATTCACCCCTCCACTTT. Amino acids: CASSIPLNSPLHF.

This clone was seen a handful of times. The CDR3 nucleotides read TGTGCCAGCAGCAAGGGACGGGTTGAGTACGAGCAGTACTTC. It codes for CASSKGRVEYEQYF. The rearrangement joins TRBV7-8 to TRBJ2-7; the D call may be TRBD1 or TRBD2 (5 bases each). V gave up 5 bases and J gave up 4 bases, with 15 bases separating them. The CDR3 spans 14 residues. The V gene's germline CDR1 is SGHVS and CDR2 FQNEAQ.

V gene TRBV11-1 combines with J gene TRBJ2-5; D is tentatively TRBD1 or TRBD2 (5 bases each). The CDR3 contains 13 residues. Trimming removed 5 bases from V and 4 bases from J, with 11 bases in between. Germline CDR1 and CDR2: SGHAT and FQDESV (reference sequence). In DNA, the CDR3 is TGTGCCAGCAGCATCGGGACGGGAGAGACCCAGTACTTC. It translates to CASSIGTGETQYF.

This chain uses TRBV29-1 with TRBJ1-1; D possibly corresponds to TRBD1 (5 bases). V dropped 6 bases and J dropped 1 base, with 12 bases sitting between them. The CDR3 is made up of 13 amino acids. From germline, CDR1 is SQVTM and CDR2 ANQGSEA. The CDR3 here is CSVRKDKNTEAFF. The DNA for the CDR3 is TGCAGCGTACGTAAGGACAAGAACACTGAAGCTTTCTTT.

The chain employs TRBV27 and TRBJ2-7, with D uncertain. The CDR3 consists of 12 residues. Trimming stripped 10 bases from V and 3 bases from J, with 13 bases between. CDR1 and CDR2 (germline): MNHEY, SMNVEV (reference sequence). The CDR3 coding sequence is TGTGCCACACGAGGCGTGATCTACGAGCAGTACTTC. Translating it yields CATRGVIYEQYF.

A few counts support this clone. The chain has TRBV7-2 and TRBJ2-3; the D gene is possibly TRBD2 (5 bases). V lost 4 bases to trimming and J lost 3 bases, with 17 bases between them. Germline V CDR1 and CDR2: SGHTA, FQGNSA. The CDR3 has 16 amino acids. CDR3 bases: TGTGCCAGCAGCTCGCCGCGAGGGCGCGGTACAGATACGCAGTATTTT. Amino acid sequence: CASSSPRGRGTDTQYF.

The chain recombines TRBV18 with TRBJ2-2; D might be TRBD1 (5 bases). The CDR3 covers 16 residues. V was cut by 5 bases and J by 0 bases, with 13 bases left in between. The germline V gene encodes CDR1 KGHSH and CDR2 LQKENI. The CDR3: CASSVLQGSNTGELFF. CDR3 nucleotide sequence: TGTGCCAGCTCAGTTTTGCAGGGCTCGAACACCGGGGAGCTGTTTTTT. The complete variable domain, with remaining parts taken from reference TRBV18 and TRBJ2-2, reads NAGVMQNPRHLVRRRGQEARLRCSPMKGHSHVYWYRQLPEEGLKFMVYLQKENIIDESGMPKERFSAEFPKEGPSILRIQQVVRGDSAAYFCASSVLQGSNTGELFFGEGSRLTVL.

CDR3: CASSEGLLARETQYF. The CDR3 DNA follows: TGTGCCAGCAGTGAAGGTCTGCTAGCGAGGGAGACCCAGTACTTC. This rearrangement joins TRBV6-1 to TRBJ2-5; D is perhaps TRBD2 (6 bases). Deletions cut 1 base from V and 5 bases from J, with 14 bases between. CDR3 length: 15 residues. Germline CDR1 is MNHNS and CDR2 is SASEGT.